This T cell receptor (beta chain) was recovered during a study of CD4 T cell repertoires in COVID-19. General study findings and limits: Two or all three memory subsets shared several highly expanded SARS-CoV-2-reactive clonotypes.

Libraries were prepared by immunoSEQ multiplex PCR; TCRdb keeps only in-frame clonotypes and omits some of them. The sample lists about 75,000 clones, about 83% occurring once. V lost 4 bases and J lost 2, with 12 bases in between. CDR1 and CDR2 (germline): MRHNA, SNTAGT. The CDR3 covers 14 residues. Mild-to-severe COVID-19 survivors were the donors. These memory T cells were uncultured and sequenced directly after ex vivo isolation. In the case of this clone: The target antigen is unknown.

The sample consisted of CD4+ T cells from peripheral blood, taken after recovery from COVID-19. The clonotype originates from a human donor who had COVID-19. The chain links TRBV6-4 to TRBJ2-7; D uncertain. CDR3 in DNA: TGTGCCAGCAGTGCTGTGGAAGAAGCCTACGAGCAGTACTTC. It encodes CASSAVEEAYEQYF.